This is a list of T cell receptor beta chains from one sample in a study of Ad26.COV2.S vaccination and SARS-CoV-2 variants. Produced via immunoSEQ multiplex PCR; TCRdb's table is partial and in-frame only. The sample records about 350,000 clones, around 83% being singletons. The sample consisted of peripheral blood, taken in a trial of Ad26.COV2.S vaccine versus placebo. The receptor source for this set is a person between 18 and 59 years old who received the Ad26.COV2.S COVID-19 vaccine or a placebo. The CDR3 runs from the conserved cysteine through the conserved F or W. The D gene is left open where the match is weak. Expanded clones get a size class; other rows say once, few or many, or leave the size out.

J | V | D | size | DNA | CDR3
TRBJ1-2 | TRBV6-5 | . | once | TGTGCCAGCAGTTACTCGAACGACTATGGCTACACCTTC | CASSYSNDYGYTF
TRBJ2-3 | TRBV6-2/TRBV6-3 | TRBD1 | . | TGTGCCAGCAGTTTCACAGACAGGGCTGGCACAGATACGCAGTATTTT | CASSFTDRAGTDTQYF
TRBJ2-7 | TRBV7-8 | TRBD2 | . | TGTGCCAGCAGCGGCGGTTCTAGCGGGAGGAGGAGGCAGTACTTC | CASSGGSSGRRRQYF
TRBJ2-1 | TRBV27 | . | . | TGTGCCAGTAGCCGGGACACTAGTTACAATGAGCAGTTCTTC | CASSRDTSYNEQFF
TRBJ1-1 | TRBV5-5 | TRBD1 | . | TGTGCCAGCAGCTGGACAGGGGGCTCGAACACTGAAGCTTTCTTT | CASSWTGGSNTEAFF
TRBJ2-1 | TRBV4-3 | . | . | TGCGCCAGCAGCCAAGATCTACGATACAATGAGCAGTTCTTC | CASSQDLRYNEQFF
TRBJ1-1 | TRBV7-2 | . | . | TGTGCCAGCAGCTTAGCTAAGGGAGGGCGGACTGAAGCTTTCTTT | CASSLAKGGRTEAFF
TRBJ2-7 | TRBV5-1 | TRBD2 | . | TGCGCCAGCAGCTTGGCGCGGGAGTGGGTCTACGAGCAGTACTTC | CASSLAREWVYEQYF
TRBJ2-1 | TRBV19 | TRBD1 | . | TGTGCCAGTACGAAGGCATTAGGGGCAGGGGGCGGCATCGGTGAGCAGTTCTTC | CASTKALGAGGGIGEQFF
TRBJ2-7 | TRBV28 | . | . | TGTGCCAGCGCAGACAGAGCCGGGGGCGAGCAGTACTTC | CASADRAGGEQYF
TRBJ2-5 | TRBV3-1/TRBV3-2 | TRBD1 | . | TGTGCCAGCAGCCGCGGGACAGGGATGAGGGAAGAGACCCAGTACTTC | CASSRGTGMREETQYF
TRBJ1-1 | TRBV19 | . | . | TGTGCCAGTAAGTCCGGGACGGCCCTGAACACTGAAGCTTTCTTT | CASKSGTALNTEAFF
TRBJ1-4 | TRBV11-2 | TRBD1 | . | TGTGCCAGCAGCCTTGGGACAGCGGGTAATGAAAAACTGTTTTTT | CASSLGTAGNEKLFF
TRBJ2-7 | TRBV19 | TRBD1 | . | TGTGCCAGTAGTATTGGTGGACAGGGTAGCTCCTACGAGCAGTACTTC | CASSIGGQGSSYEQYF